Following are 15 T cell receptor beta chains from one sample sequenced in a study of blood T cell repertoires in COVID-19. The repertoire was sequenced with immunoSEQ multiplex PCR; TCRdb's copy has only in-frame clones and lacks some. The sample lists fewer than 130,000 clones; roughly 85% were seen once. The sample comprised peripheral blood. Receptors originate from a human donor in a cohort sampled during active COVID-19.

The chain combines TRBV5-4 with TRBJ2-3, with 10 nucleotides matching TRBD2. CDR1 and CDR2 from the germline V gene are SGHNT and YYREEE (reference sequence). The ends lost 4 bases at V and 4 bases at J; junction bases unmatched: 12. This CDR3 has 17 amino acids. The CDR3 is CASSSKKREGLSDTQYF. CDR3 coding DNA: TGTGCCAGCAGCAGTAAAAAGCGGGAGGGCCTGTCAGATACGCAGTATTTT.

This clone appeared a few times. The chain joins TRBV5-1 to TRBJ1-6; 10 bases match TRBD1. V trimming: 2 bases; J trimming: 7 bases; junction bases outside the gene matches: 6. The CDR3 spans 16 residues. Looked up from germline, CDR1 is SGHRS and CDR2 is YFSETQ. CDR3 protein: CASSLVAGQGNSPLHF. The DNA for the CDR3 is TGCGCCAGCAGCTTAGTCGCGGGACAGGGGAATTCACCCCTCCACTTT.

The count of this clone is one. The chain has TRBV10-1 and TRBJ1-2; 8 bases are shared with TRBD1. The CDR3 runs to 13 residues. V lost 2 bases and J lost 11; bases outside the gene matches: 7. Germline V gene lookup returns CDR1 WNHNN and CDR2 SYGVQD (reference sequence). CDR3 bases: TGCGCCAGCAGTGAGCGGACAGGGAGTGGTTACACCTTC. As protein: CASSERTGSGYTF.

This clone was counted between two and nine times. The CDR3 reads CASSLDAGGSGNTIYF. As DNA, the CDR3 is TGCGCCAGCAGCTTGGATGCAGGGGGCTCTGGAAACACCATATATTTT. The chain couples TRBV5-1 to TRBJ1-3, with 7 bases matching TRBD1. V was clipped by 0 bases and J by 0 bases; unmatched bases: 3. The CDR3 has 16 residues. The germline CDR1 and CDR2 sequences are SGHRS and YFSETQ.

The chain carries TRBV4-3 and TRBJ1-3, with D hard to call. This CDR3 spans 16 amino acids. From germline, CDR1 is LGHNA and CDR2 YSLEER. V shed 0 bases and J shed 0 bases, with 9 bases lying between them. CDR3 sequence: CASSQDPFFSGNTIYF. For the CDR3, the DNA is TGCGCCAGCAGCCAAGATCCGTTTTTCTCTGGAAACACCATATATTTT.

The chain uses TRBV4-2 and TRBJ2-3; maybe TRBD2 (5 bases). This CDR3 has 13 residues. Germline assignment: CDR1 LGHNA and CDR2 YNFKEQ. V gave up 3 bases and J gave up 2 bases, with 6 bases separating them. In DNA form, the CDR3 reads TGTGCCAGCAGCCAGAGGGTCACAGATACGCAGTATTTT. As protein: CASSQRVTDTQYF.

This chain joins TRBV7-2 and TRBJ2-3; 8 nucleotides align to TRBD1. The J segment lost 4 bases and the V segment lost 4 bases, leaving 4 bases of the junction unmatched. The CDR3 sequence is 14 residues long. Germline V gene sequence: CDR1 SGHTA, CDR2 FQGNSA. CDR3 sequence (DNA): TGTGCCAGCAGCTCGACAGGGGAGGCAGATACGCAGTATTTT. This gives the protein CASSSTGEADTQYF.

The rearrangement joins TRBV5-1 to TRBJ2-3; no reliable D call. There are 15 residues in the CDR3. From germline, CDR1 is SGHRS and CDR2 YFSETQ. Trimming pared 3 bases from V and 0 bases from J, leaving 11 bases between. CDR3 amino acids: CASSSTGSSTDTQYF. DNA for the CDR3: TGCGCCAGCAGCTCCACTGGTTCTAGCACAGATACGCAGTATTTT.

V gene TRBV10-3 combines with J gene TRBJ2-3; 9 nucleotides line up with TRBD2. V was clipped by 6 bases and J by 3 bases; unmatched bases: 7. Germline CDR1 ENHRY, CDR2 SYGVKD. CDR3 size: 15 residues. The CDR3 sequence is CAISPTSGKTDTQYF. The CDR3 nucleotides are TGTGCCATCAGCCCGACTAGCGGAAAAACAGATACGCAGTATTTT.

The chain is built from TRBV27 and TRBJ2-1, with D tentatively TRBD1 (5 bases). Trimming left V 7 bases short and J 6 bases short, with 10 bases between. The V gene's germline CDR1 is MNHEY and CDR2 SMNVEV (reference sequence). CDR3 length: 12 amino acids. This CDR3 is CASTDQGNEQFF. CDR3 sequence (DNA): TGTGCCAGCACAGATCAGGGCAATGAGCAGTTCTTC.

The chain joins TRBV6-5 to TRBJ2-7; TRBD1 matches at 7 bases. This CDR3 spans 16 amino acids. The germline gives CDR1 MNHEY, CDR2 SVGAGI. Germline trimming cut 0 bases from V and 1 base from J; bases unmatched to any gene: 6. CDR3 in amino acids: CASSYSGGQRSYEQYF. The CDR3 nucleotides read TGTGCCAGCAGTTACTCAGGGGGACAGCGTTCCTACGAGCAGTACTTC.

The rearrangement joins TRBV5-6 to TRBJ2-1; a possible D gene is TRBD2 (6 bases). This CDR3 is built from 17 residues. V was clipped by 4 bases and J by 2 bases, with 19 bases between them. Looked up from germline, CDR1 is SGHDT and CDR2 is YYEEEE. The CDR3 bases are TGTGCCAGCAGCCCCGGTGGAGCGCGGGGCCCCTACAATGAGCAGTTCTTC. This codes for CASSPGGARGPYNEQFF.

This clone was detected only a few times. V gene TRBV6-2 or TRBV6-3 combines with J gene TRBJ2-2, with 10 bases identical to TRBD2. Looked up from germline, CDR1 is MNHEY and CDR2 is SVGEGT. V lost 0 bases, J lost 5 bases, and 6 bases stayed unmatched. The CDR3 totals 17 residues. CDR3 residues: CASSYSGLAEVTGELFF. CDR3 nucleotide sequence: TGTGCCAGCAGTTACTCCGGACTAGCGGAAGTGACCGGGGAGCTGTTTTTT.

V is TRBV5-1 and J is TRBJ2-3, with TRBD1 identical over 10 bases. The germline gives CDR1 SGHRS, CDR2 YFSETQ. This CDR3 contains 16 residues. J was trimmed by 5 bases and V by 0 bases; bases with no gene match: 6. DNA for the CDR3: TGCGCCAGCAGCTTGGACGGGACAGGGGCACAAGATACGCAGTATTTT. Protein sequence: CASSLDGTGAQDTQYF.

V and J are TRBV6-6 and TRBJ1-2; tentatively, D is TRBD1 (5 bases). The germline V and J ends were trimmed by 2 bases and 1 base, with 11 bases remaining between them. Germline CDR1 reads MNHNY; CDR2 reads SVGAGI (reference sequence). The CDR3 loop spans 15 amino acids. The CDR3 spells CASSYPDSFNYGYTF. The CDR3 DNA follows: TGTGCCAGCAGTTACCCCGACAGTTTTAACTATGGCTACACCTTC.